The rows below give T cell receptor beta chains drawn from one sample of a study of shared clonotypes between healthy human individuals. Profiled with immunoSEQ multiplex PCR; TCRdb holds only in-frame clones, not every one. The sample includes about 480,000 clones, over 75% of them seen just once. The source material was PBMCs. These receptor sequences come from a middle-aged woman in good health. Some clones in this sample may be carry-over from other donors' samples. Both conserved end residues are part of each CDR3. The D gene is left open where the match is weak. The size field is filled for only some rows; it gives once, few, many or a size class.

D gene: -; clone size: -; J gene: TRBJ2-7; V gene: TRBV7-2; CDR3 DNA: TGTGCCAGCAGCTTAGTACCCCTCTGGCAGCCGAGCTCCTACGAGCAGTACTTC; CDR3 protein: CASSLVPLWQPSSYEQYF
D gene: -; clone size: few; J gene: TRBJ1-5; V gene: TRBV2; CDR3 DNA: TGTGCCAGCAGTGGAGAGGGGAATCAGCCCCAGCATTTT; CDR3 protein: CASSGEGNQPQHF
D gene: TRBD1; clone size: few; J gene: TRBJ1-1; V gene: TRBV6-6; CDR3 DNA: TGTGCCAGCAGTGACAGGGTAGGGAACACTGAAGCTTTCTTT; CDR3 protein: CASSDRVGNTEAFF
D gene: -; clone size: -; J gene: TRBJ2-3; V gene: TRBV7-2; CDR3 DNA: TGTGCCAGCAGCTTCGGGACACAGGACACAGATACGCAGTATTTT; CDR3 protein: CASSFGTQDTDTQYF
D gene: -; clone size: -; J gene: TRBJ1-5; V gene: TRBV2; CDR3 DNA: TGTGCCAGCAGTCTTACAGGGTACAGCAATCAGCCCCAGCATTTT; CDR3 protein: CASSLTGYSNQPQHF
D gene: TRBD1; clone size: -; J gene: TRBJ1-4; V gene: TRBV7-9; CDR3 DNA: TGTGCCAGCAGCCGACAGGGAGCAACTAATGAAAAACTGTTTTTT; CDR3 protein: CASSRQGATNEKLFF
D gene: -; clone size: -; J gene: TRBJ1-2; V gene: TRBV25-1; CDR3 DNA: TGTGCCAGCAGTGAACGACTCTATGGCTACACCTTC; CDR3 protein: CASSERLYGYTF
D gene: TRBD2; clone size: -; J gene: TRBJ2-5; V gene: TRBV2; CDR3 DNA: TGTGCCAGCGCTAGCGGCCAAGAGACCCAGTACTTC; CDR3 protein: CASASGQETQYF
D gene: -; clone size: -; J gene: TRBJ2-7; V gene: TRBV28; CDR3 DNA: TGTGCCAGCAGTTCCCCCAGGGGGCGGGAGGTGACCTACGAGCAGTACTTC; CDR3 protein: CASSSPRGREVTYEQYF
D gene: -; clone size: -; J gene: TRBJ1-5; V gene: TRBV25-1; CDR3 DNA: TGTGCCAGCAGTGGAACCACGGGGCCCCAGCATTTT; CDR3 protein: CASSGTTGPQHF